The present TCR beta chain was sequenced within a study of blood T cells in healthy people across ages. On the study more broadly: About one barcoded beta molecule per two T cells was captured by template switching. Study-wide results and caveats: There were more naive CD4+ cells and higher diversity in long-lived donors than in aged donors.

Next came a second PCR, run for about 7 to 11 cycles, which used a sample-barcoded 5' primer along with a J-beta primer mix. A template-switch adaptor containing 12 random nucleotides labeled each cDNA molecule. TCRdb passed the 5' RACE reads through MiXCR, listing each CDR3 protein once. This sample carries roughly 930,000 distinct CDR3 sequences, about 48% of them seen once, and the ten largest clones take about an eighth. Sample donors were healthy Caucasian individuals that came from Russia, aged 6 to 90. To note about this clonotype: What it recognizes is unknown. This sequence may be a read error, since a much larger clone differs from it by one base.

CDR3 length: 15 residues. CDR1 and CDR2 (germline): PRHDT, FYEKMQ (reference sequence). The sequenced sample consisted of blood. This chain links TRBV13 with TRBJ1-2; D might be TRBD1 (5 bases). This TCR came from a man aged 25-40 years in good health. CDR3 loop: CTSSLGGTSNYGYTF. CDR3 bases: TGTACCAGCAGCTTGGGAGGGACCTCTAACTATGGCTACACCTTC.